These 27 T cell receptor beta chains were all obtained from the same sample, sequenced in a study of regulatory T cells in long-lasting Graves disease. Construction of TCR beta libraries relied on iRepertoire HTBI primers and on Arm-PCR targeting CDR3 regions. TCRdb re-called the multiplex PCR reads through MiXCR, storing one row per CDR3 protein. The repertoire holds 240,000 or so distinct CDR3 sequences, about 19% seen once, with about 15% in the top ten. Sample time point: newly diagnosed GD, antithyroid drugs for less than 3 months. Scientists built the TCR library using RNA that was extracted from PBMCs. Sequenced here: peripheral blood mononuclear cells (PBMCs), sampled at new diagnosis, from a patient treated with antithyroid drugs. These receptor sequences come from a female donor with Graves disease.

This clonotype has ten or more counts. The genes are TRBV7-2 and TRBJ2-1; 11 bases are shared with TRBD2. Per the germline V gene, CDR1 is SGHTA and CDR2 is FQGNSA. Losses at the gene ends were 5 bases for V and 7 bases for J; bases not matched to a gene: 7. The CDR3 contains 15 residues. The DNA for the CDR3 is TGTGCCAGCAGCCCAAGGGGGACTAGCGGAAATGAGCAGTTCTTC. Protein product: CASSPRGTSGNEQFF.

In DNA, the CDR3 is TGTGCCAGCAGCTTAGCGGGGAGAGACGATGAGCAGTTCTTC. Translating gives CASSLAGRDDEQFF. The gene calls are TRBV7-2 and TRBJ2-1, with D tentatively TRBD2 (5 bases). With 0 bases removed from V and 8 bases from J, the gap between germline ends came to 11 bases. Germline V gene sequence: CDR1 SGHTA, CDR2 FQGNSA. This CDR3 region has 14 residues.

To note about this clonotype: A much bigger clone sits one base away, suggesting this may be a read error. The chain combines TRBV10-3 with TRBJ2-1; D gene uncertain. CDR1 is ENHRY and CDR2 is SYGVKD in the germline V gene. This CDR3 has 16 amino acids. With 5 bases removed from V and 8 bases from J, the gap between germline ends came to 22 bases. The CDR3 loop is CAISYFSPLQNHEQFF. In DNA, the CDR3 is TGTGCCATCAGTTACTTCTCCCCCCTCCAAAACCATGAGCAGTTCTTC.

The V and J genes are TRBV5-1 and TRBJ2-1; 9 positions match TRBD2. The junction had 3 bases not matched to a gene; V was cut back by 1 base and J by 4 bases. In germline, CDR1 is SGHRS, CDR2 YFSETQ. CDR3 size: 15 residues. CDR3 coding DNA: TGCGCCAGCAGCTTGCCTAGCGGGGCGTACAATGAGCAGTTCTTC. Amino acids: CASSLPSGAYNEQFF.

This clonotype was picked up many times. The V call is TRBV29-1, the J call TRBJ1-1; D is possibly TRBD1 (5 bases). The CDR3 sequence is 14 residues long. V was cut by 6 bases and J by 0 bases, with 14 bases left in between. Germline lookup yields CDR1 SQVTM and CDR2 ANQGSEA. Here the CDR3 reads CSVSFGGVNTEAFF. Written as DNA, the CDR3 is TGCAGCGTGTCGTTCGGGGGGGTGAACACTGAAGCTTTCTTT.

CDR3 region: CASSLPGGRYQETQYF. Here the CDR3 DNA reads TGTGCCAGCAGTTTACCCGGGGGGCGGTACCAAGAGACCCAGTACTTC. The J gene is TRBJ2-5, the V gene TRBV28; D possibly corresponds to TRBD2 (7 bases). This CDR3 spans 16 amino acids. Germline-derived CDR1 and CDR2 are MDHEN and SYDVKM. V was cut by 2 bases and J by 0 bases, with 13 bases left in between.

This clonotype showed up many times. This rearrangement joins TRBV6-1 to TRBJ2-7; no firm D call. There are 11 residues in the CDR3. The germline CDR1 and CDR2 sequences are MNHNS and SASEGT. The ends were cut back, 6 bases at V and 3 bases at J, with 6 bases in the middle. CDR3 residues: CASRKHYEQYF. The CDR3 DNA follows: TGTGCCAGCAGAAAACACTACGAGCAGTACTTC.

This clonotype was counted only a few times. J is TRBJ1-4 and V is TRBV28; no reliable D call. Germline CDR1 is MDHEN and CDR2 is SYDVKM. The CDR3 has 11 residues. V was pared by 6 bases and J by 8 bases, with 7 bases between. The DNA for the CDR3 is TGTGCCAGCAGGTGGGAGGAAAAACTGTTTTTT. It encodes CASRWEEKLFF.

This chain links TRBV7-3 with TRBJ1-1; 9 nucleotides align to TRBD1. The CDR3 contains 14 residues. Germline CDR1 SGHTA, CDR2 FQGTGA. Trimming cost V 5 bases and J 7 bases; bases outside gene matches: 8. The CDR3 region has the DNA TGTGCCAGCAGCCTCCGGGACAGGGCTAGTGAAGCTTTCTTT. Its translation: CASSLRDRASEAFF.

In its sample, this clonotype was seen many times. The chain employs TRBV20-1 and TRBJ2-7; 10 positions match TRBD1. This CDR3 contains 14 residues. CDR1 is DFQATT, CDR2 SNEGSKA, per germline (reference sequence). The V gene end was trimmed by 4 bases and the J gene end by 6 bases; junction bases not matched to a gene: 9. In DNA form, the CDR3 reads TGCAGTGCTACGATGACAGGGGGCGCTTCCGAGCAGTACTTC. Its translation is CSATMTGGASEQYF.

There are many counts of this clonotype. The chain combines TRBV7-3 with TRBJ2-7; D possibly uses TRBD1 or TRBD2 (6 bases each). The CDR3 consists of 15 residues. The germline CDR1 and CDR2 sequences are SGHTA and FQGTGA. V was cut by 6 bases and J by 2 bases, with 17 bases left in between. CDR3 DNA sequence: TGTGCCAGCAGTTCGCACGGGGGCCCCACCTACGAGCAGTACTTC. This translates into CASSSHGGPTYEQYF. Full variable domain (remainder filled in from reference TRBV7-3 and TRBJ2-7): GAGVSQTPSNKVTEKGKYVELRCDPISGHTALYWYRQSLGQGPEFLIYFQGTGAADDSGLPNDRFFAVRPEGSVSTLKIQRTERGDSAVYLCASSSHGGPTYEQYFGPGTRLTVT.

The chain carries TRBV13 and TRBJ2-7; either TRBD1 or TRBD2 may supply D (5 bases each). This CDR3 contains 14 residues. Germline V gene data show CDR1 as PRHDT and CDR2 as FYEKMQ (reference sequence). Trimming stripped 5 bases from V and 5 bases from J, with 16 bases between. The CDR3 sequence is CASSVEWGNHEQYF. CDR3 nucleotides: TGTGCCAGCAGCGTAGAGTGGGGGAACCACGAGCAGTACTTC.

V is TRBV6-2 or TRBV6-3 and J is TRBJ2-7; the match to TRBD1 covers 7 bases. The V gene end was trimmed by 4 bases and the J gene end by 2 bases; junction bases not matched to a gene: 5. Germline CDR1 MNHEY, CDR2 SVGEGT. The CDR3 runs 14 residues. The chain's CDR3 is CASSLWTGAYEQYF. The CDR3 region has the DNA TGTGCCAGCAGTTTGTGGACAGGAGCCTACGAGCAGTACTTC.

This clonotype occurred many times. The CDR3 spells CASSLSGARVELFF. CDR3 bases: TGTGCCAGCAGCTTAAGTGGGGCTCGAGTGGAGCTGTTTTTT. The genes are TRBV7-9 and TRBJ2-2; D is possibly TRBD1 (5 bases). The V end lost 2 bases, the J end lost 10 bases, and 14 bases lay between the germline ends. Germline lookup yields CDR1 SEHNR and CDR2 FQNEAQ (reference sequence). The length of the CDR3 is 14 residues.

This clonotype was recorded at least ten times. The V call is TRBV20-1, the J call TRBJ1-6, with 9 nucleotides matching TRBD1. The J segment lost 1 base and the V segment lost 4 bases, leaving 11 bases of the junction unmatched. Germline CDR1 and CDR2: DFQATT and SNEGSKA (reference sequence). This CDR3 has 18 amino acids. The CDR3 DNA sequence: TGCAGTGCTAAACATCCTCCGGGACAGGGATCCTATAATTCACCCCTCCACTTT. Its translation is CSAKHPPGQGSYNSPLHF.

This chain joins TRBV30 and TRBJ1-5, with a weak D call TRBD1 (5 bases). The CDR3 is 16 amino acids. Trimming left V 2 bases short and J 0 bases short, with 14 bases between. From germline, CDR1 is GTSNPN and CDR2 SVGIG (reference sequence). The CDR3 region is CAWSKTATISNQPQHF. CDR3 in DNA: TGTGCCTGGAGTAAGACAGCTACAATTAGCAATCAGCCCCAGCATTTT.

This clonotype showed up many times. This chain uses TRBV19 with TRBJ1-2; D not certain. The CDR3 length is 13 residues. Trimming removed 7 bases at V and 3 bases at J, with 12 bases between. Germline loops: CDR1 LNHDA, CDR2 SQIVND (reference sequence). Here the CDR3 reads CASNDPGDYGYTF. The CDR3 DNA reads as TGTGCCAGTAACGACCCGGGAGACTATGGCTACACCTTC. Full variable domain (outside the CDR3, taken from reference TRBV19 and TRBJ1-2): DGGITQSPKYLFRKEGQNVTLSCEQNLNHDAMYWYRQDPGQGLRLIYYSQIVNDFQKGDIAEGYSVSREKKESFPLTVTSAQKNPTAFYLCASNDPGDYGYTFGSGTRLTVV.

V gene TRBV20-1 combines with J gene TRBJ2-1, with 9 positions matching TRBD2. Germline trimming cut 4 bases from V and 0 bases from J; bases unmatched to any gene: 4. The germline V gene encodes CDR1 DFQATT and CDR2 SNEGSKA (reference sequence). The CDR3 consists of 15 residues. The CDR3 sequence: CSAKAGGSSYNEQFF. Here the CDR3 DNA reads TGCAGTGCTAAAGCGGGAGGAAGCTCCTACAATGAGCAGTTCTTC.

The sample holds many counts of this clonotype. The gene calls are TRBV29-1 and TRBJ2-5; D is ambiguous. V lost 0 bases and J 2 bases, leaving 13 bases between the germline ends. The CDR3 has 15 amino acids. Per the germline V gene, CDR1 is SQVTM and CDR2 is ANQGSEA. CDR3: CSVEENSFLQETQYF. CDR3 DNA: TGCAGCGTTGAAGAAAACAGCTTCTTACAAGAGACCCAGTACTTC.

V is TRBV7-3 and J is TRBJ2-5, with D tentatively TRBD1 or TRBD2 (5 bases each). Germline assignment: CDR1 SGHTA and CDR2 FQGTGA. This CDR3 is built from 18 residues. Trimming stripped 2 bases from V and 1 base from J, with 20 bases between. The CDR3, as DNA: TGTGCCAGCAGCTTAGATGAGGGACGGTGGGGTGTCCAAGAGACCCAGTACTTC. This codes for CASSLDEGRWGVQETQYF.

The sample holds a few counts of this clonotype. This chain joins TRBV4-3 and TRBJ1-5; no clear D. Trimming stripped 0 bases from V and 2 bases from J, with 8 bases between. In germline, CDR1 is LGHNA, CDR2 YSLEER. The CDR3 contains 15 residues. CDR3 nucleotide sequence: TGCGCCAGCAGCCAAGATAGCGGAGGCAATCAGCCCCAGCATTTT. Its protein is CASSQDSGGNQPQHF.

There are many counts of this clonotype. V usage is TRBV24-1 and J usage is TRBJ2-3; TRBD2 aligns across 10 bases. Trimming cost V 0 bases and J 6 bases; bases outside gene matches: 8. The CDR3 sequence is 17 residues long. The germline gives CDR1 KGHDR, CDR2 SFDVKD. CDR3 in amino acids: CATSDLSSGGSRDTQYF. The CDR3 nucleotides read TGTGCCACCAGTGATTTGTCTAGCGGGGGATCTCGGGATACGCAGTATTTT.

This clonotype was recorded at least ten times. This chain uses TRBV29-1 with TRBJ2-7, with TRBD1 matching over 8 bases. The V gene's germline CDR1 is SQVTM and CDR2 ANQGSEA. CDR3 length: 12 amino acids. V lost 6 bases, J lost 4 bases, and 5 bases stayed unmatched. The CDR3 spells CSVGDRFYEQYF. The CDR3 DNA is TGCAGCGTAGGGGACAGGTTTTACGAGCAGTACTTC.

Ten or more counts support this clonotype. V usage is TRBV18 and J usage is TRBJ1-5, with 10 bases that match TRBD1. The CDR3 has 15 amino acids. Looked up from germline, CDR1 is KGHSH and CDR2 is LQKENI. J gave up 6 bases and V 5 bases, and 7 bases lay outside the gene matches. Here the CDR3 reads CASSTGQGGSQPQHF. The DNA for the CDR3 is TGTGCCAGCTCAACCGGACAGGGGGGGTCTCAGCCCCAGCATTTT.

This clonotype has a count of ten or more. This rearrangement joins TRBV7-3 to TRBJ1-1; D gene ambiguous. This CDR3 has 14 residues. V dropped 5 bases and J dropped 4 bases, with 14 bases sitting between them. Germline V gene lookup returns CDR1 SGHTA and CDR2 FQGTGA. CDR3 in amino acids: CASSAHTGSTEAFF. CDR3 bases: TGTGCCAGCAGCGCACATACGGGATCCACTGAAGCTTTCTTT.

This rearrangement joins TRBV7-2 to TRBJ2-3; perhaps TRBD1 as D (6 bases). V lost 4 bases to trimming and J lost 4 bases, with 15 bases between them. The V gene's germline CDR1 is SGHTA and CDR2 FQGNSA. This CDR3 contains 15 residues. CDR3 loop: CASSSLGGSADTQYF. DNA for the CDR3: TGTGCCAGCAGCTCCCTAGGGGGATCGGCAGATACGCAGTATTTT.

The rearrangement links TRBV18 to TRBJ1-1; D is perhaps TRBD1 (6 bases). V lost 1 base and J 4 bases, leaving 13 bases between the germline ends. CDR3 length: 15 amino acids. The germline CDR1 and CDR2 sequences are KGHSH and LQKENI. CDR3 sequence (DNA): TGTGCCAGCTCACCACAGGGGACAAAGTCCACTGAAGCTTTCTTT. Translating it yields CASSPQGTKSTEAFF.